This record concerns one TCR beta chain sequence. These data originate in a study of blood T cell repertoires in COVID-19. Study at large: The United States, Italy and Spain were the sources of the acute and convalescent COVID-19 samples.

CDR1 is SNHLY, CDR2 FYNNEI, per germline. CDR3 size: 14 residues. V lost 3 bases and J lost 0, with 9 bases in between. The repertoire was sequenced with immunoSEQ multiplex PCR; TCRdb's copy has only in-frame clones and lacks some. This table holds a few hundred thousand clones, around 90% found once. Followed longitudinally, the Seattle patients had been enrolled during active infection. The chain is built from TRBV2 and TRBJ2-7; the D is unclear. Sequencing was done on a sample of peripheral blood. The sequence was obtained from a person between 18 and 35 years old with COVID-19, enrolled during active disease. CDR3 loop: CASSDRFGSYEQYF. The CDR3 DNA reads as TGTGCCAGCAGTGACAGGTTCGGCTCCTACGAGCAGTACTTC.